This paragraph covers one T cell receptor (beta chain) sequence. This sample is part of a study of blood T cell repertoires in COVID-19. Study-wide context: T cells, B-cell-depleted T cells, or PBMCs supplied cDNA or gDNA.

Here immunoSEQ multiplex PCR was the method, and the copy in TCRdb shows in-frame clones only, minus some. Of a few hundred thousand clones in the sample, roughly 87% were seen once. Researchers sorted participants into cohorts using their self-reported clinical history. The receptor comes from a man between 18 and 29 years old with acute COVID-19. The specimen was PBMCs or T cells enriched from blood (not recorded which).

CDR3 sequence reads: CASSQGDSYSNQPQHF. DNA for the CDR3: TGCGCCAGCAGCCAAGGGGACAGCTATAGCAATCAGCCCCAGCATTTT. This chain links TRBV4-1 with TRBJ1-5; TRBD1 matches 7 bases. This CDR3 is built from 16 residues. Germline V gene data show CDR1 as MGHRA and CDR2 as YSYEKL. J was trimmed by 0 bases and V by 1 base; bases with no gene match: 3.